Following are 9 T cell receptor beta chains from one sample sequenced in a study of shared clonotypes between healthy human individuals. Generated by immunoSEQ multiplex PCR, the TCRdb table keeps only in-frame clones and is missing some. Among some 490,000 clones listed, around 73% were seen once. Sequenced: PBMCs. These receptors came from a woman between 40 and 50 years old in good health. Some clones in this sample may be carry-over from other donors' samples.

This rearrangement joins TRBV4-3 to TRBJ2-3; 8 bases align to TRBD2. Germline trimming cut 4 bases from V and 0 bases from J; bases unmatched to any gene: 6. This CDR3 region has 16 residues. From germline, CDR1 is LGHNA and CDR2 YSLEER. The CDR3 loop reads CASSPDRGGSTDTQYF. The DNA of the CDR3 is TGCGCCAGCAGCCCAGACCGGGGGGGGAGCACAGATACGCAGTATTTT.

The gene calls are TRBV28 and TRBJ1-5, with 7 positions matching TRBD1. The CDR3 contains 13 residues. Trimming cost V 10 bases and J 3 bases; bases outside gene matches: 6. Germline CDR1 is MDHEN and CDR2 is SYDVKM. The CDR3 DNA follows: TGTGCCACCAGGGGGGACCTCAATCAGCCCCAGCATTTT. This codes for CATRGDLNQPQHF.

The rearrangement joins TRBV5-4 to TRBJ2-1; the D gene is possibly TRBD1 (5 bases). This CDR3 has 15 residues. In germline, CDR1 is SGHNT, CDR2 YYREEE (reference sequence). V lost 0 bases and J lost 6, with 13 bases in between. CDR3: CASSLEGELGNEQFF. The CDR3 coding sequence is TGTGCCAGCAGCTTGGAAGGGGAACTCGGCAATGAGCAGTTCTTC.

This clone appeared a few times. The rearrangement links TRBV28 to TRBJ1-4; 7 nucleotides align to TRBD1. Per the germline V gene, CDR1 is MDHEN and CDR2 is SYDVKM. The CDR3 runs to 15 residues. Trimming at V came to 5 bases and at J to 7 bases, leaving 10 bases not matched to a gene. As DNA, the CDR3 is TGTGCCAGCAGTACAAGACAGGGATTGACTGAAAAACTGTTTTTT. As protein: CASSTRQGLTEKLFF.

To note about this clone: The same CDR3 can be traced to other DNA sequences in this sample. The V and J genes are TRBV10-3 and TRBJ2-2; a weak D match, TRBD2 (6 bases). The CDR3 loop spans 15 amino acids. Germline values: CDR1 ENHRY, CDR2 SYGVKD. V was clipped by 4 bases and J by 1 base, with 10 bases between them. CDR3 residues: CAISVGTENTGELFF. The DNA of the CDR3 is TGTGCCATCAGTGTGGGGACTGAGAACACCGGGGAGCTGTTTTTT.

This rearrangement joins TRBV7-2 to TRBJ1-2, with 7 bases identical to TRBD1. J gave up 4 bases and V 0 bases, and 14 bases lay outside the gene matches. This CDR3 comprises 18 residues. Germline V gene lookup returns CDR1 SGHTA and CDR2 FQGNSA. The CDR3 nucleotides are TGTGCCAGCAGCTTAGCCCAACCGTGGCAGGGGGTGTCCTATGGCTACACCTTC. Translation: CASSLAQPWQGVSYGYTF.

J is TRBJ2-3 and V is TRBV28, with 7 positions matching TRBD1. V gave up 4 bases and J gave up 0 bases; unmatched junction bases: 10. Germline CDR1 MDHEN, CDR2 SYDVKM. The CDR3 contains 17 residues. The CDR3: CASSYTGAGYSTDTQYF. CDR3 sequence (DNA): TGTGCCAGCAGTTATACAGGGGCAGGGTATAGCACAGATACGCAGTATTTT.

The chain carries TRBV5-1 and TRBJ2-1, with 9 bases identical to TRBD1. Germline V gene sequence: CDR1 SGHRS, CDR2 YFSETQ. After removal of 0 bases from V and 2 bases from J, the junction contained 3 bases not matched to a gene. CDR3 length equals 16 residues. CDR3: CASSLEGDRAYNEQFF. The CDR3 bases are TGCGCCAGCAGCTTGGAGGGGGACAGGGCCTACAATGAGCAGTTCTTC.

This clone has only a few counts. The genes are TRBV6-1 and TRBJ2-3; 7 bases fit TRBD2. Germline CDR1 is MNHNS and CDR2 is SASEGT. This CDR3 has 12 residues. J was trimmed by 10 bases and V by 5 bases; bases with no gene match: 6. CDR3: CASSTEGRAQYF. In DNA, the CDR3 is TGTGCCAGCAGTACAGAGGGGAGGGCGCAGTATTTT.